This T cell receptor beta chain was observed in a study of Ad26.COV2.S vaccination and SARS-CoV-2 variants. Libraries were prepared by immunoSEQ multiplex PCR; TCRdb keeps only in-frame clonotypes and omits some of them. The data hold approximately 460,000 clones, with 80% to 90% observed a single time. Concerning this clone itself: The antigen remains undetermined.

Study results and limitations: Analytic work on TCR breadth and depth might have understated the full extent of total T cell responses.

The V and J ends lost 6 bases and 11 bases respectively, with 20 bases between them. This CDR3 is built from 15 residues. CDR1 is LNHDA, CDR2 SQIVND, per germline (reference sequence). The treatment: around 19 received Ad26.COV2.S at low or high dose, single or two shots; five or six received placebo; per-sample allocation not given. Sample collection was performed on day 63 after the first vaccine or placebo injection. The donor was a Boston adult aged 18-55 years. Material: peripheral blood, obtained in a trial of Ad26.COV2.S vaccine versus placebo. V and J are TRBV19 and TRBJ1-6, with D perhaps matching TRBD1 (5 bases). The TCR sequence derives from a person aged 18-65 years who received the Ad26.COV2.S COVID-19 vaccine or a placebo. CDR3 in amino acids: CASRKGDRELAPLHF. In DNA, the CDR3 is TGTGCCAGTAGAAAAGGGGACCGCGAATTGGCACCCCTCCACTTT.